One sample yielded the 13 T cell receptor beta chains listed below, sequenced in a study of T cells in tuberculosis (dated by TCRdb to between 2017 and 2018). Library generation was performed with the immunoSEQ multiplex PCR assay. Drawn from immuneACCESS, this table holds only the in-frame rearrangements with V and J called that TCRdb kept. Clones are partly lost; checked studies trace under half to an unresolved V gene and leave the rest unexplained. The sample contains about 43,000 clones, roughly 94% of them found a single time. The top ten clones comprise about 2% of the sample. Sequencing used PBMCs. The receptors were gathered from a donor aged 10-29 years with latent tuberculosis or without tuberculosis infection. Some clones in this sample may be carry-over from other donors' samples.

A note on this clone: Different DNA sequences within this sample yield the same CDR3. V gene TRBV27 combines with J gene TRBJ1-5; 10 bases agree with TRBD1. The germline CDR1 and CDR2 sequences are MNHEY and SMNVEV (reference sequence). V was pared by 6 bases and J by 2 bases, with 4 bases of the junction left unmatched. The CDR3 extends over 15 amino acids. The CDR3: CASSLGTGGNQPQHF. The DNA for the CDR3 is TGTGCCAGCAGCCTAGGGACAGGGGGCAATCAGCCCCAGCATTTT.

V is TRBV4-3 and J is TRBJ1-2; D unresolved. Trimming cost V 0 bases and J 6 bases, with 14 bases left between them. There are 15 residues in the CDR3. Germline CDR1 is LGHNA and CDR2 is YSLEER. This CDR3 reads CASSQEGSLFDGYTF. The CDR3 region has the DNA TGCGCCAGCAGCCAAGAGGGCAGCTTATTCGATGGCTACACCTTC.

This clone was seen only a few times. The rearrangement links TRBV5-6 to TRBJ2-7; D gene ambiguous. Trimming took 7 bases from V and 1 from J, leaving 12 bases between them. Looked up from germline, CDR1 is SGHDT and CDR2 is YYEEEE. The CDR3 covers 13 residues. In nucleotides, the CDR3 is TGTGCCAGCTTTGCCTATGGTTCCTACGAGCAGTACTTC. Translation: CASFAYGSYEQYF.

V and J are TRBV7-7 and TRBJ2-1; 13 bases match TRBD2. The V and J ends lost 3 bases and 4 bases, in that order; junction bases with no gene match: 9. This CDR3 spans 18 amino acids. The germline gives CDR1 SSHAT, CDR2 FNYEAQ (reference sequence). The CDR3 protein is CASSLGLAGRGPYNEQFF. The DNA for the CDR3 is TGTGCCAGCAGCTTGGGACTAGCGGGAAGAGGACCGTACAATGAGCAGTTCTTC.

CDR3 residues: CASTRTSGSWGTDTQYF. The CDR3, as DNA: TGTGCCAGCACCCGGACTAGCGGGAGTTGGGGCACAGATACGCAGTATTTT. The rearrangement joins TRBV27 to TRBJ2-3; the match to TRBD2 covers 13 bases. The germline CDR1 and CDR2 sequences are MNHEY and SMNVEV (reference sequence). The CDR3 runs to 17 residues. After removal of 7 bases from V and 1 base from J, the junction contained 8 bases not matched to a gene.

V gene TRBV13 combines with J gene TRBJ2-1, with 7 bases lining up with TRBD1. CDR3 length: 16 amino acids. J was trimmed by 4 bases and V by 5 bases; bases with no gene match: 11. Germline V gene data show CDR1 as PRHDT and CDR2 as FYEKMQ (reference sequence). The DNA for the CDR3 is TGTGCCAGCAGCCAAGGGGGCGTTGGCGGTTACAATGAGCAGTTCTTC. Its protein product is CASSQGGVGGYNEQFF.

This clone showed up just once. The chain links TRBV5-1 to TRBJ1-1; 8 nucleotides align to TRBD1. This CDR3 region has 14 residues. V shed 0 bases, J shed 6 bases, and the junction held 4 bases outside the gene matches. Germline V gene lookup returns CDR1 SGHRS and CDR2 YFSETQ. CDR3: CASSLGTGFSEAFF. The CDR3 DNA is TGCGCCAGCAGCTTGGGGACAGGGTTTTCTGAAGCTTTCTTT.

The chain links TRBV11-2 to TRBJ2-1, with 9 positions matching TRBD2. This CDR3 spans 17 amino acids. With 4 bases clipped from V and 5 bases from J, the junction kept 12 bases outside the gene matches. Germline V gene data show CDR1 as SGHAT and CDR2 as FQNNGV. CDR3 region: CASSSSAGSGRNNEQFF. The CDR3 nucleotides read TGTGCCAGCAGCTCATCGGCGGGGAGCGGGAGGAACAATGAGCAGTTCTTC.

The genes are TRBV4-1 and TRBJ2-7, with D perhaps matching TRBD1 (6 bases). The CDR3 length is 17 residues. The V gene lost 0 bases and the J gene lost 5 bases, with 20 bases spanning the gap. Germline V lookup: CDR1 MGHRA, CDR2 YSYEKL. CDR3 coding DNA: TGCGCCAGCAGCCAAGATTTCGGGACGGGACAACTGGACGAGCAGTACTTC. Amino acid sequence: CASSQDFGTGQLDEQYF.

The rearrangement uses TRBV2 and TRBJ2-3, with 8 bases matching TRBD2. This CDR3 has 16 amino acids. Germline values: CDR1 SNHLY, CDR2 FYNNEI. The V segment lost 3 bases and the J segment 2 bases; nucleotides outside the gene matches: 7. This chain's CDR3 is CASSETTSATTDTQYF. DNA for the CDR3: TGTGCCAGCAGTGAGACGACTAGCGCTACCACAGATACGCAGTATTTT.

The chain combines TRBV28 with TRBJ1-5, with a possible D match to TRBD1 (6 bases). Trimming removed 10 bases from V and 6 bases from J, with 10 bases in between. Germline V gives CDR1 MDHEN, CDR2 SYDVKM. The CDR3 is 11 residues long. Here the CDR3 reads CANLRGQPQHF. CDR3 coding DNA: TGTGCCAACCTCAGGGGTCAGCCCCAGCATTTT. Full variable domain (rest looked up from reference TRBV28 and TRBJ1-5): DVKVTQSSRYLVKRTGEKVFLECVQDMDHENMFWYRQDPGLGLRLIYFSYDVKMKEKGDIPEGYSVSREKKERFSLILESASTNQTSMYLCANLRGQPQHFGDGTRLSIL.

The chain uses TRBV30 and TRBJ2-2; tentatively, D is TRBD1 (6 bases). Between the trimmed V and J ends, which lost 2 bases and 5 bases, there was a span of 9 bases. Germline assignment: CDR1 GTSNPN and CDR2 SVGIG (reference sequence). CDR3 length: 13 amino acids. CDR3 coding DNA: TGTGCCTGGAGTCTGGGGACAACCGGGGAGCTGTTTTTT. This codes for CAWSLGTTGELFF. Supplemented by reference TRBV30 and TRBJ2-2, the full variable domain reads SQTIHQWPATLVQPVGSPLSLECTVEGTSNPNLYWYRQAAGRGLQLLFYSVGIGQISSEVPQNLSASRPQDRQFILSSKKLLLSDSGFYLCAWSLGTTGELFFGEGSRLTVL.

CDR3 amino acids: CASRGQTTDTQYF. CDR3 nucleotide sequence: TGTGCCAGCAGAGGACAGACCACAGATACGCAGTATTTT. This chain links TRBV2 with TRBJ2-3; TRBD1 is a possible D gene (6 bases). The germline V and J ends were trimmed by 6 bases and 2 bases, with 9 bases remaining between them. The CDR3 has 13 residues. Germline CDR1 reads SNHLY; CDR2 reads FYNNEI.